This entry concerns a single TCR beta chain. Libraries were prepared by immunoSEQ multiplex PCR; TCRdb keeps only in-frame clonotypes and omits some of them. This table holds more than 80,000 clones, 90% found once. These data are taken from a study of T cell responses to AZD1222 COVID-19 vaccine. The specimen was peripheral blood, collected on day 0 of AZD1222 vaccination. This sequence was found in an adult in good health.

The CDR3: CASSLGVAENTEAFF. CDR3 coding DNA: TGTGCCAGCAGCTTAGGGGTTGCGGAGAACACTGAAGCTTTCTTT. This chain connects TRBV7-9 to TRBJ1-1; D ambiguous. The CDR3 runs 15 residues. The germline V gene has CDR1 SEHNR and CDR2 FQNEAQ (reference sequence). The V gene lost 1 base and the J gene lost 1 base, with 10 bases spanning the gap.